Presented here are 24 T cell receptor beta chains from one specimen sequenced in a study of B cell selection in AIRE deficiency. The sorted conventional CD4 T cells were gated as CD4+CD127+. Method: immunoSEQ multiplex PCR; TCRdb's copy keeps in-frame clones and lacks some. Among about 27,000 clones listed, 95% were seen once. What was sequenced was CD4+CD127+ conventional T cells sorted from PBMCs. The receptors were gathered from a human donor in good health.

This sequence joins TRBV7-8 and TRBJ2-7; possible D gene TRBD1, 8 bases. V was cut by 5 bases and J by 7 bases, with 12 bases left in between. This CDR3 contains 12 residues. Germline V gene lookup returns CDR1 SGHVS and CDR2 FQNEAQ. CDR3 loop: CASSPQGGEQYF. The CDR3 region has the DNA TGTGCCAGCAGCCCACAGGGGGGGGAGCAGTACTTC.

V is TRBV6-1 and J is TRBJ2-5; D is ambiguous. The CDR3 has 13 amino acids. V lost 1 base, J lost 5 bases, and 8 bases lay in between. Per the germline V gene, CDR1 is MNHNS and CDR2 is SASEGT. The CDR3 DNA follows: TGTGCCAGCAGTGAAGGGCCAGCGGAGACCCAGTACTTC. Amino acids: CASSEGPAETQYF.

V gene TRBV6-1 combines with J gene TRBJ1-1, with unresolved D. Germline-derived CDR1 and CDR2 are MNHNS and SASEGT. The CDR3 consists of 15 residues. The germline V and J ends were trimmed by 6 bases and 0 bases, with 14 bases remaining between them. The CDR3 loop reads CASRKEEVLNTEAFF. DNA of the CDR3: TGTGCCAGCAGGAAAGAGGAGGTATTGAACACTGAAGCTTTCTTT.

J is TRBJ2-1 and V is TRBV30; 10 positions match TRBD2. The V and J ends lost 0 bases and 2 bases, in that order; junction bases with no gene match: 7. This CDR3 spans 17 amino acids. Germline lookup yields CDR1 GTSNPN and CDR2 SVGIG (reference sequence). The CDR3 here is CAWSVRKRGGPYNEQFF. CDR3 DNA sequence: TGTGCCTGGAGTGTACGAAAGCGGGGGGGGCCCTACAATGAGCAGTTCTTC.

V is TRBV6-6 and J is TRBJ2-3; D is unresolved. In germline, CDR1 is MNHNY, CDR2 SVGAGI (reference sequence). Between the trimmed V and J ends, which lost 10 bases and 6 bases, there was a span of 17 bases. The CDR3 contains 13 residues. The DNA of the CDR3 is TGTGCCACCAGGAGAGCAATGGTGGATACGCAGTATTTT. Encoded protein: CATRRAMVDTQYF.

The chain has TRBV4-1 and TRBJ1-4; weak D call: TRBD1 (5 bases). Trimming removed 4 bases at V and 0 bases at J, with 12 bases between. In germline, CDR1 is MGHRA, CDR2 YSYEKL. The CDR3 sequence is 16 residues long. This chain's CDR3 is CASSLEGAATNEKLFF. The CDR3 DNA sequence: TGCGCCAGCAGCCTGGAAGGGGCTGCAACTAATGAAAAACTGTTTTTT.

In its sample, this clone was seen a few times. V is TRBV5-1 and J is TRBJ2-7; possibly TRBD1 or TRBD2 for D (6 bases each). V was shortened by 4 bases and J by 3 bases, with 14 bases between the two germline ends. Per the germline V gene, CDR1 is SGHRS and CDR2 is YFSETQ. The CDR3 is made up of 14 amino acids. CDR3 nucleotide sequence: TGCGCCAGCAGCGGGGGGCACAGCAGCTACGAGCAGTACTTC. Protein sequence: CASSGGHSSYEQYF.

V and J are TRBV6-4 and TRBJ1-5; D call uncertain. Per germline, CDR1 MRHNA and CDR2 SNTAGT. CDR3 length equals 13 residues. Trimming pared 5 bases from V and 5 bases from J, leaving 10 bases between. The CDR3 spells CASSLEMDQPQHF. Here the CDR3 DNA reads TGTGCCAGCAGTCTCGAGATGGATCAGCCCCAGCATTTT.

This chain connects TRBV2 to TRBJ2-1; TRBD2 aligns across 7 bases. V dropped 5 bases and J dropped 3; count of bases not matched to a gene: 1. The length of the CDR3 is 13 residues. The germline V gene has CDR1 SNHLY and CDR2 FYNNEI. CDR3 sequence: CASSWGGYNEQFF. Written as DNA, the CDR3 is TGTGCCAGCAGTTGGGGGGGCTACAATGAGCAGTTCTTC.

This sequence joins TRBV5-1 and TRBJ1-2, with 7 bases matching TRBD1. Losses at the gene ends were 4 bases for V and 8 bases for J; bases not matched to a gene: 17. Germline CDR1 SGHRS, CDR2 YFSETQ. The CDR3 contains 16 residues. The CDR3 region has the DNA TGCGCCAGCAGCGTACCCCTGGCAGGGGGGGCTGAAGGCTACACCTTC. Encoded protein: CASSVPLAGGAEGYTF.

The gene calls are TRBV5-1 and TRBJ1-6; a possible D gene is TRBD1 (6 bases). There are 14 residues in the CDR3. Germline CDR1 reads SGHRS; CDR2 reads YFSETQ. Trimming removed 3 bases at V and 6 bases at J, with 10 bases between. CDR3 protein: CASSSGQSNSPLHF. CDR3 sequence (DNA): TGCGCCAGCAGCTCAGGACAGTCTAATTCACCCCTCCACTTT.

The V call is TRBV5-1, the J call TRBJ1-1; D ambiguous. The germline V gene encodes CDR1 SGHRS and CDR2 YFSETQ. Trimming took 0 bases from V and 2 from J, leaving 11 bases between them. This CDR3 region has 15 residues. Here the CDR3 DNA reads TGCGCCAGCAGCTTGGAGGTCGTGGGCAACACTGAAGCTTTCTTT. Protein sequence: CASSLEVVGNTEAFF. Drawing the rest from reference TRBV5-1 and TRBJ1-1, the complete variable domain is KAGVTQTPRYLIKTRGQQVTLSCSPISGHRSVSWYQQTPGQGLQFLFEYFSETQRNKGNFPGRFSGRQFSNSRSEMNVSTLELGDSALYLCASSLEVVGNTEAFFGQGTRLTVV.

V and J are TRBV14 and TRBJ1-4; TRBD1 matches 7 bases. Germline V CDR1 and CDR2: SGHDN, FVKESK. With V trimmed by 1 base and J by 7 bases, 6 bases remained unmatched. The CDR3 is 15 residues long. In DNA, the CDR3 is TGTGCCAGCAGCCAAGGAGCAGGGGGAGTTGAAAAACTGTTTTTT. This codes for CASSQGAGGVEKLFF.

The chain employs TRBV6-5 and TRBJ2-7, with a possible D match to TRBD2 (5 bases). Germline V lookup: CDR1 MNHEY, CDR2 SVGAGI. Deletions cut 0 bases from V and 7 bases from J, with 10 bases between. This CDR3 is 13 amino acids long. This chain's CDR3 is CASSYSGSGEQYF. The CDR3 DNA is TGTGCCAGCAGTTACTCCGGGTCGGGGGAGCAGTACTTC.

This clone has a single count. The chain has TRBV5-1 and TRBJ1-2, with TRBD1 identical over 9 bases. The V gene end was trimmed by 3 bases and the J gene end by 1 base; junction bases not matched to a gene: 4. CDR3 length: 15 residues. Germline V gene sequence: CDR1 SGHRS, CDR2 YFSETQ. The CDR3 loop reads CASSSTGGLNYGYTF. Written as DNA, the CDR3 is TGCGCCAGCAGCTCTACAGGGGGCCTTAACTATGGCTACACCTTC.

This chain joins TRBV19 and TRBJ1-3; tentative D call: TRBD1 (6 bases). V was clipped by 3 bases and J by 0 bases, with 12 bases between them. CDR3 length: 16 amino acids. The germline CDR1 and CDR2 sequences are LNHDA and SQIVND (reference sequence). In DNA form, the CDR3 reads TGTGCCAGTAGTATCAAGGACAGACGCTCTGGAAACACCATATATTTT. This encodes CASSIKDRRSGNTIYF.

The chain carries TRBV7-3 and TRBJ1-5; unclear D gene. V was shortened by 4 bases and J by 11 bases, with 18 bases between the two germline ends. Germline V gene data show CDR1 as SGHTA and CDR2 as FQGTGA. There are 14 residues in the CDR3. The CDR3 DNA follows: TGTGCCAGCAGCTCCCTCCGTCGGCAATCAGCCCAGCATTTT. It yields the protein CASSSLRRQSAQHF.

CDR3 sequence: CASSPRWQDYNEQFF. The CDR3 DNA reads as TGTGCCAGTAGTCCCAGGTGGCAGGATTACAATGAGCAGTTCTTC. The chain carries TRBV19 and TRBJ2-1, with D uncertain. Germline-derived CDR1 and CDR2 are LNHDA and SQIVND (reference sequence). The CDR3 length is 15 residues. The V end lost 5 bases, the J end lost 4 bases, and 15 bases lay between the germline ends.

This clone has only one observation. The V gene is TRBV7-2, the J gene TRBJ2-1; TRBD2 agrees at 13 bases. Looked up from germline, CDR1 is SGHTA and CDR2 is FQGNSA. The V gene end was trimmed by 3 bases and the J gene end by 9 bases; junction bases not matched to a gene: 8. This CDR3 has 16 residues. The CDR3 nucleotides read TGTGCCAGCAGCTTTACCGGGACTAGCGGGAAGGGTGAGCAGTTCTTC. Residues: CASSFTGTSGKGEQFF.

The chain couples TRBV6-1 to TRBJ1-2; a possible D gene is TRBD1 (5 bases). V was cut by 7 bases and J by 0 bases, with 12 bases left in between. The germline CDR1 and CDR2 sequences are MNHNS and SASEGT. This CDR3 is built from 14 residues. CDR3 residues: CASTLRGTNYGYTF. The CDR3, as DNA: TGTGCCAGCACCCTGAGGGGAACTAACTATGGCTACACCTTC.

The genes are TRBV10-3 and TRBJ1-1, with 10 positions matching TRBD1. CDR1 is ENHRY and CDR2 is SYGVKD in the germline V gene. The CDR3 is 14 residues long. J lost 4 bases, V lost 6 bases, and 5 bases had no gene match. The CDR3 sequence: CAISPRQGATEAFF. The CDR3, as DNA: TGTGCCATCAGCCCCAGACAGGGGGCCACTGAAGCTTTCTTT.

This clone was found once. The rearrangement uses TRBV2 and TRBJ2-5, with D possibly being TRBD2 (7 bases). The CDR3 extends over 13 amino acids. In germline, CDR1 is SNHLY, CDR2 FYNNEI. Trimming pared 8 bases from V and 3 bases from J, leaving 13 bases between. CDR3 DNA sequence: TGTGCCAGCGGGGGGGGGCCCGAAGAGACCCAGTACTTC. It translates to CASGGGPEETQYF.

V and J are TRBV6-5 and TRBJ2-2; D is unclear. The V gene lost 5 bases and the J gene lost 7 bases, with 14 bases spanning the gap. The CDR3 consists of 14 residues. Germline CDR1 and CDR2: MNHEY and SVGAGI. In DNA form, the CDR3 reads TGTGCCAGCAGTCGATCATGGGTAGGCGGGGAGCTGTTTTTT. Protein product: CASSRSWVGGELFF.

The V gene is TRBV7-9, the J gene TRBJ1-2; tentative D call: TRBD1 (5 bases). This CDR3 is built from 14 residues. Between the trimmed V and J ends, which lost 1 base and 7 bases, there was a span of 13 bases. Per germline, CDR1 SEHNR and CDR2 FQNEAQ (reference sequence). In DNA, the CDR3 is TGTGCCAGCAGCTTAGGGTTGGACATGGGTGGCTACACCTTC. This translates into CASSLGLDMGGYTF.